This TCR beta chain was sequenced in a study of OX40 agonist ivuxolimab in advanced cancers. Profiled with immunoSEQ multiplex PCR; TCRdb holds only in-frame clones, not every one. Found here are 100,000 to 120,000 clones, more than 85% of them singletons; the top ten hold 0.5% to 0.8%. Trimming shortened V by 5 bases and J by 5 bases, and 15 bases separated the two germline ends. Germline CDR1 is SQVTM and CDR2 is ANQGSEA. The CDR3 is 13 amino acids. Patients with a history of autoimmune disease or on systemic immunosuppression were excluded. Blood samples were obtained at baseline, cycle 4 day 1, and cycle 7 day 1.

This rearrangement joins TRBV29-1 to TRBJ1-1; D may be TRBD1 (6 bases). This clonotype was obtained from an adult with an advanced solid tumor such as melanoma, head and neck, liver or kidney cancer. The sample consisted of CD4+ or CD8+ T cells sorted from blood, taken in a trial of the OX40 agonist ivuxolimab. CDR3 sequence: CSVSGGRWTEAFF. The CDR3 bases are TGCAGCGTTAGTGGGGGGCGTTGGACTGAAGCTTTCTTT.